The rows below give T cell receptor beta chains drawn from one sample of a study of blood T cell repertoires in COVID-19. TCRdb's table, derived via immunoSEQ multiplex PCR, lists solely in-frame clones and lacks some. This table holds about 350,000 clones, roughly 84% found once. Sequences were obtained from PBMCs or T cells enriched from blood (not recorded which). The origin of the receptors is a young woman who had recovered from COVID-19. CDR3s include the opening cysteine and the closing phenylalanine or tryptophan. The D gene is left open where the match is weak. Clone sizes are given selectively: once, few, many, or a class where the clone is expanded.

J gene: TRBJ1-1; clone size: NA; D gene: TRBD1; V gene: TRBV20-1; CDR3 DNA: TGCAGTGCGAGGACAGGCACTGAAGCTTTCTTT; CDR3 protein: CSARTGTEAFF
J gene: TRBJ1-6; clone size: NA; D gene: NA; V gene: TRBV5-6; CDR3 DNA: TGTGCCAGCAGCTTCAACTTGGAGGGTTCACCCCTCCACTTT; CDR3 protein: CASSFNLEGSPLHF
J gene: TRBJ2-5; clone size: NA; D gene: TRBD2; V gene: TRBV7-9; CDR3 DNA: TGTGCCAGCAGCCCCCCGGGGGGTTCCCACCAAGAGACCCAGTACTTC; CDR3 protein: CASSPPGGSHQETQYF
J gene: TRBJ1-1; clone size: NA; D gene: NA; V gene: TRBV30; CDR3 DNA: TGTGCCTGGAGACCGTGGGGGGATGAAGCTTTCTTT; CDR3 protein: CAWRPWGDEAFF
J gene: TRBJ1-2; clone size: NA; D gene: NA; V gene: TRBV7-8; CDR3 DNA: TGTGCCAGCAGCTTAGTCCAGGGGAGCTACACCTTC; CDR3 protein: CASSLVQGSYTF
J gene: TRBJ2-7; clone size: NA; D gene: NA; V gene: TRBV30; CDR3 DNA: TGTGCCTGGAGTGTACCCCCAGGAACCTACGAGCAGTACTTC; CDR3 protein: CAWSVPPGTYEQYF
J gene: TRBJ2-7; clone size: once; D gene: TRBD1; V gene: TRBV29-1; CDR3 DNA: TGCAGCGTTGCGCCTAGACAGGGTGCCTACGAGCAGTACTTC; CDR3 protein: CSVAPRQGAYEQYF
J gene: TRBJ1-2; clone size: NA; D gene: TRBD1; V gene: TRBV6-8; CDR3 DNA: TGTGCCAGTGACAGGGGCGGTAAGGGCTACACCTTC; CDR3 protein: CASDRGGKGYTF
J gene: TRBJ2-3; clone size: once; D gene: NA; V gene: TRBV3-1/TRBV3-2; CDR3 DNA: TGTGCCAGCAGCCAACAACTTCCCATTCGAGCGGAGAGCACAGATACGCAGTATTTT; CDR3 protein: CASSQQLPIRAESTDTQYF
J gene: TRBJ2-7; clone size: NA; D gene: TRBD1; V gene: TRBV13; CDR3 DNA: TGTGCCAGCAGCTTAGAACAGGGGGCCTACGAGCAGTACTTC; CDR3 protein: CASSLEQGAYEQYF
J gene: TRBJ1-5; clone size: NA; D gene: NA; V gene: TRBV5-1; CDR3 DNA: TGCGCCAGCAGCTTGGGGTTGCTGGGAGACAATCAGCCCCAGCATTTT; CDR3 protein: CASSLGLLGDNQPQHF
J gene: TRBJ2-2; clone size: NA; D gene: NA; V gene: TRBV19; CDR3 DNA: TGTGCCAGTCTTGGGGAGCGGTTGAGCACCGGGGAGCTGTTTTTT; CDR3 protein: CASLGERLSTGELFF
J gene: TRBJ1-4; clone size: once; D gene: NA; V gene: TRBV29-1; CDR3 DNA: TGCAGCGCCTCGTGGGGTTGGGAGGAAAAACTGTTTTTT; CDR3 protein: CSASWGWEEKLFF
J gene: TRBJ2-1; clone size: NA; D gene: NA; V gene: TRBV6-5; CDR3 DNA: TGTGCCAGCAGTTACTTGCTAGCTGGCAATGAGCAGTTCTTC; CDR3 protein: CASSYLLAGNEQFF
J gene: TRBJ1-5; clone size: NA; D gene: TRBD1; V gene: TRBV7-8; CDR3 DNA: TGTGCCAGCAGCTTAGCGGGGACAGGGGTTAGCAATCAGCCCCAGCATTTT; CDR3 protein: CASSLAGTGVSNQPQHF
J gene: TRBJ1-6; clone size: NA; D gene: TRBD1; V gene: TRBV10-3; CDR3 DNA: TGTGCCATCAGTGAGTCGGGGTCGACAGGGCTACAAAATTCACCCCTCCACTTT; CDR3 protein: CAISESGSTGLQNSPLHF
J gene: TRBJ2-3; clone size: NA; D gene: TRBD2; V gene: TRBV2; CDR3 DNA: TGTGCCAGCAGTGAATGGGAGGGACTAGCGGGGGGGCCAGATACGCAGTATTTT; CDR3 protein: CASSEWEGLAGGPDTQYF
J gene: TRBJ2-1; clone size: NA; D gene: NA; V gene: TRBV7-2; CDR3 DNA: TGTGCCAGCAGCCTGAGGGGGGGAGATGGTGAGCAGTTCTTC; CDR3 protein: CASSLRGGDGEQFF
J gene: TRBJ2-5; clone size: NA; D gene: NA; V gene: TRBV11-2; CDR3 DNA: TGTGCCAGCAGCAAACCCCCACTGGACCAAGAGACCCAGTACTTC; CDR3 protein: CASSKPPLDQETQYF
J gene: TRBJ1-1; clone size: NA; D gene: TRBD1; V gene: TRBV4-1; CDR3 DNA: TGCGCCAGCAGCCACCGGACAGGTGGAGCTTTCTTT; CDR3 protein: CASSHRTGGAFF
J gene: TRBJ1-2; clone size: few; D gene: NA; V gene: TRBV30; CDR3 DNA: TGTGCCTGGAGGCTGACAGGCAACTATGGCTACACCTTC; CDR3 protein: CAWRLTGNYGYTF
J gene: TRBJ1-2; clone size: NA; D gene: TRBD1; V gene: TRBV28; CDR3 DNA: TGTGCCAGTGGGACAGCCCCCTATGGCTACACCTTC; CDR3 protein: CASGTAPYGYTF
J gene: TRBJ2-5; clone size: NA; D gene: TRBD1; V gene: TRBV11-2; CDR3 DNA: TGTGCCAGCAGCCCGGGACAGGCCCAAGAGACCCAGTACTTC; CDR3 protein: CASSPGQAQETQYF
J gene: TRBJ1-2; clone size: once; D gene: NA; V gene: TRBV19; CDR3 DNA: TGTGCCAGTAGTATAAATCTTGAGAGCTATGGCTACACCTTC; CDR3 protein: CASSINLESYGYTF
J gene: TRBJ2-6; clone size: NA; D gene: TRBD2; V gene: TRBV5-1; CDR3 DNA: TGCGCCAGCAGCTCCGCGGGGGTGGGATCTACTGGGGCCAACGTCCTGACTTTC; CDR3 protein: CASSSAGVGSTGANVLTF
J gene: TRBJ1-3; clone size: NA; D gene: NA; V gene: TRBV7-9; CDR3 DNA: TGTGCCAGCAGCCCCCGGGGGGGCCTCGATGGAAACACCATATATTTT; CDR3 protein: CASSPRGGLDGNTIYF
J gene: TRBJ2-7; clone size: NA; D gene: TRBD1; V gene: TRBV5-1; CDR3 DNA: TGCGCCAGCGACAGGGGATCCTACGAGCAGTACTTC; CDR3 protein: CASDRGSYEQYF
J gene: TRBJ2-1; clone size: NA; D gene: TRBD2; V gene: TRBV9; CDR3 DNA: TGTGCCAGCAGCGTAGATCCCCTAGCGGGGAGCTCCTACAATGAGCAGTTCTTC; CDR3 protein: CASSVDPLAGSSYNEQFF
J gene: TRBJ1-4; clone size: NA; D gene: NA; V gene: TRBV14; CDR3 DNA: TGTGCCAGCAGCCCCACCAGGGCCGAAAAACTGTTTTTT; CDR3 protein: CASSPTRAEKLFF
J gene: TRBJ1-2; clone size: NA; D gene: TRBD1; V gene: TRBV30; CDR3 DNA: TGTGCCTGGGGGGACAGGGATTATGGCTACACCTTC; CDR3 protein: CAWGDRDYGYTF
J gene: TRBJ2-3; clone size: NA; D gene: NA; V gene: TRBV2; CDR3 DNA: TGTGCCAGCAAGAAGGACTTCTCTAGCACAGATACGCAGTATTTT; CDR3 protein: CASKKDFSSTDTQYF